The 5 T cell receptor beta chains below were found in one sample sequenced in a study of CD8 T cells in Susac syndrome. Reverse transcription of roughly 0.5 to 1 ug RNA was performed with random hexamers. Via MiXCR, TCRdb re-called the immunoSEQ multiplex PCR reads, giving one row per CDR3 protein. The repertoire holds under 200,000 distinct CDR3 sequences, approximately 95% seen once, with around 0.15% in the top ten. The sequencing sample was made of CD8+ T cells from PBMCs. The origin of the receptors is a human donor with multiple sclerosis.

This clonotype was observed once. The V gene is TRBV7-9, the J gene TRBJ2-5, with 10 nucleotides matching TRBD2. The CDR3 sequence is 19 residues long. Looked up from germline, CDR1 is SEHNR and CDR2 is FQNEAQ (reference sequence). Germline trimming cut 5 bases from V and 5 bases from J; bases unmatched to any gene: 20. In DNA, the CDR3 is TGTGCCAGCAGCCGGCCAACCACCGGGACTAGCGCCGCTTTGGAGACCCAGTACTTC. Its translation is CASSRPTTGTSAALETQYF.

The rearrangement joins TRBV7-9 to TRBJ1-1, with D maybe TRBD1 (5 bases). V lost 6 bases to trimming and J lost 4 bases, with 12 bases between them. The V gene's germline CDR1 is SEHNR and CDR2 FQNEAQ (reference sequence). The CDR3 loop spans 13 amino acids. The CDR3 bases are TGTGCCAGCAGGGGGAAGAGGGGCACTGAAGCTTTCTTT. It codes for CASRGKRGTEAFF.

The rearrangement uses TRBV9 and TRBJ2-2, with D perhaps being TRBD1 or TRBD2 (5 bases each). This CDR3 spans 14 amino acids. Germline V gene data show CDR1 as SGDLS and CDR2 as YYNGEE. V lost 0 bases and J lost 7, with 10 bases in between. CDR3: CASSVAGLRGELFF. The CDR3 nucleotides are TGTGCCAGCAGCGTAGCGGGGCTGCGCGGGGAGCTGTTTTTT. The full variable domain, its missing parts supplied by reference TRBV9 and TRBJ2-2, is DSGVTQTPKHLITATGQRVTLRCSPRSGDLSVYWYQQSLDQGLQFLIQYYNGEERAKGNILERFSAQQFPDLHSELNLSSLELGDSALYFCASSVAGLRGELFFGEGSRLTVL.

The chain employs TRBV27 and TRBJ1-1, with 8 bases identical to TRBD1. Trimming removed 1 base from V and 4 bases from J; junction bases left unmatched: 8. The germline gives CDR1 MNHEY, CDR2 SMNVEV (reference sequence). This CDR3 has 16 residues. The chain's CDR3 is CASSLFQGAVGTEAFF. The CDR3 DNA sequence: TGTGCCAGCAGTTTATTCCAGGGGGCTGTCGGCACTGAAGCTTTCTTT.

The V and J genes are TRBV11-1 and TRBJ2-5, with D possibly TRBD2 on 6 matching bases. The ends were cut back, 4 bases at V and 5 bases at J, with 32 bases in the middle. Germline values: CDR1 SGHAT, CDR2 FQDESV (reference sequence). CDR3 size: 20 residues. As DNA, the CDR3 is TGTGCCAGCAGCTCCCCACGTCGGGGGTGGTCGACACAAGGTACTGAGACCCAGTACTTC. Translation: CASSSPRRGWSTQGTETQYF.